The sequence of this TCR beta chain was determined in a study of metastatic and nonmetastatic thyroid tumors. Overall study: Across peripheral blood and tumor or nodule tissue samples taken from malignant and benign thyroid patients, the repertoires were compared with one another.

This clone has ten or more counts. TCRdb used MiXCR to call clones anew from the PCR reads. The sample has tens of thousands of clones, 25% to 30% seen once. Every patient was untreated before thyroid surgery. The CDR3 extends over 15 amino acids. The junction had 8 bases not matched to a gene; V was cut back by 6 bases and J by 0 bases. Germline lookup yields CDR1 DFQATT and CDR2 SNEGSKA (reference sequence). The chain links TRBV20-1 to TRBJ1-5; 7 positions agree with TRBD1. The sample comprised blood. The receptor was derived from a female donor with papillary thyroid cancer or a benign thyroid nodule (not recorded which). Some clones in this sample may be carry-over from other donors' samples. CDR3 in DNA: TGCAGTGCCATCCTGGGACAGACTAGCAATCAGCCCCAGCATTTT. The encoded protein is CSAILGQTSNQPQHF.